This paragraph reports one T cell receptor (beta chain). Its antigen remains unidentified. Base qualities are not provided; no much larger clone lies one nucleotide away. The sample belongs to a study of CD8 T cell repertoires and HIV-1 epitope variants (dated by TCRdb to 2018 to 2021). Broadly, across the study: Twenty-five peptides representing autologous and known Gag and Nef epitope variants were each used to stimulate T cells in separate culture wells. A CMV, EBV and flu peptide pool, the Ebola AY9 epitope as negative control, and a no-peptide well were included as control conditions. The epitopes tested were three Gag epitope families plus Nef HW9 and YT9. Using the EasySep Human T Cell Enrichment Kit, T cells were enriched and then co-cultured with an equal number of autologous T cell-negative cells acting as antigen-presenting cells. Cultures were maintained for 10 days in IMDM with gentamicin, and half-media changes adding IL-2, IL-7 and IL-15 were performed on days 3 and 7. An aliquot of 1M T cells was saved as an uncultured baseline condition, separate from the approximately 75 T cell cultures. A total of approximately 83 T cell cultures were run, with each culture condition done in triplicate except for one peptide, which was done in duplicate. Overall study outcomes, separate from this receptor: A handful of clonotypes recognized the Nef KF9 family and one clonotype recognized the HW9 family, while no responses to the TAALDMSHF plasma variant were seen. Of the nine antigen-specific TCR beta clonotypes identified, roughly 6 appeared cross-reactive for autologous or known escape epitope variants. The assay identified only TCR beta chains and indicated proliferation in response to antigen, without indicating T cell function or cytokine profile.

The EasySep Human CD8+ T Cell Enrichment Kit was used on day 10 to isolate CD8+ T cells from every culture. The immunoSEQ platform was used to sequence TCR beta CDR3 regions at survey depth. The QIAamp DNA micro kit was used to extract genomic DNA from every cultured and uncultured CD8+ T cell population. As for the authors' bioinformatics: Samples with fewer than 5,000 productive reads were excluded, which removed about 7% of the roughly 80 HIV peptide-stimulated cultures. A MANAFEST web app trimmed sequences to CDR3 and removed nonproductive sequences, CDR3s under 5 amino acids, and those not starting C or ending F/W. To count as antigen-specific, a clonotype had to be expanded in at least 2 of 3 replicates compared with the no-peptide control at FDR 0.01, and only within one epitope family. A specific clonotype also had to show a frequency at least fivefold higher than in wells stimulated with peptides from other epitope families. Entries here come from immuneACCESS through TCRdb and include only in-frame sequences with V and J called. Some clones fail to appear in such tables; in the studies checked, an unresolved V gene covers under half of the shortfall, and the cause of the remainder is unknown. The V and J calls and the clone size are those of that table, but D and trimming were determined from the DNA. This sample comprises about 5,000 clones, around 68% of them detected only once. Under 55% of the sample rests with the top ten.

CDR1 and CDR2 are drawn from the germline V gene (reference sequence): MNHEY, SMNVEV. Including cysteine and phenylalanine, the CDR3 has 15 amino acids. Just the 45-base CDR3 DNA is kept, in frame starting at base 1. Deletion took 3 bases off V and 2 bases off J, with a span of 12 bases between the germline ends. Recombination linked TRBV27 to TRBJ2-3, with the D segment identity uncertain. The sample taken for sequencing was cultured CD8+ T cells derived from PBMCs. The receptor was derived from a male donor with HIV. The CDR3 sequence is CASSLSIGPTDTQYF. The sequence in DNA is TGTGCCAGCAGTTTGAGTATCGGTCCCACAGATACGCAGTATTTT.